This TCR beta chain is from a study of Graves' ophthalmopathy and Graves' hyperthyroidism. The wider study: The study drew peripheral blood at initial diagnosis, before any treatment.

Amplifying from RNA transcripts, the study obtained TCR beta CDR3 regions. Second-round multiplex PCR followed a first-round RT-PCR using HTBI primers. TCRdb fed the multiplex PCR reads into MiXCR, producing one record per CDR3 protein. The sample shows some 160,000 distinct CDR3 sequences, roughly 36% of them seen only once. There are many counts of this clonotype. This CDR3 contains 15 residues. Trimming cost V 5 bases and J 2 bases, with 16 bases left between them. Sequenced input: peripheral blood. The sequence was collected from a man aged 30 to 39 with Graves' ophthalmopathy. The chain uses TRBV12-3 or TRBV12-4 and TRBJ2-7; D is uncertain. CDR3 sequence: CASSLSTDYTYEQYF. The CDR3 nucleotides are TGTGCCAGCAGTCTCTCGACCGATTACACCTACGAGCAGTACTTC.